This TCR beta chain is drawn from a study of blood T cell repertoires in COVID-19. Study as a whole: Nucleic acid was either cDNA or gDNA, and it came from T cells, B-cell-depleted T cells, or PBMCs.

Participants were placed into cohorts based on the clinical history they reported. The recovered donors of Cohort 3 showed two negative PCRs, clearance, or symptom resolution. Germline lookup yields CDR1 SEHNR and CDR2 FQNEAQ (reference sequence). The V and J ends lost 6 bases and 1 base, in that order; junction bases with no gene match: 8. There are 15 residues in the CDR3. In the source study's methods: Researchers report that nucleated cell counts were estimated from reference gene primer amplification. Generated by immunoSEQ multiplex PCR, the TCRdb table keeps only in-frame clones and is missing some. That table gives V, J and clone size, and the DNA gave D and trimming. The sample holds 250,000 or so clones; about nine tenths are singletons and the top ten take approximately 2.5%.

Sequencing was performed on PBMCs or T cells enriched from blood (not recorded which). The clonotype was recovered from a woman between 18 and 29 years old who had recovered from COVID-19. The chain is built from TRBV7-9 and TRBJ2-5; 7 bases match TRBD1. CDR3 residues: CASRDQGVPQETQYF. Written as DNA, the CDR3 is TGTGCCAGCAGGGACCAGGGGGTCCCCCAAGAGACCCAGTACTTC. Full variable domain (rest looked up from reference TRBV7-9 and TRBJ2-5): DTGVSQNPRHKITKRGQNVTFRCDPISEHNRLYWYRQTLGQGPEFLTYFQNEAQLEKSRLLSDRFSAERPKGSFSTLEIQRTEQGDSAMYLCASRDQGVPQETQYFGPGTRLLVL.